The next 3 T cell receptor beta chains were all read from a single sample in a study of shared clonotypes between healthy human individuals. TCRdb keeps only in-frame clones here, not all; method: immunoSEQ multiplex PCR. The profile covers about a million clones, with about 80% appearing a single time and roughly 0.9% taken by the ten largest. Source material: memory CD4+ T cells from PBMCs. Subset meaning: CD45RA-negative fraction. All receptors derive from a man aged 18 to 29 in good health. Some clones in this sample may be carry-over from other donors' samples.

The V and J genes are TRBV4-3 and TRBJ2-4, with D uncertain. Germline V gene data show CDR1 as LGHNA and CDR2 as YSLEER. Deletions cut 1 base from V and 1 base from J, with 14 bases between. This CDR3 is 17 amino acids long. CDR3 bases: TGCGCCAGCAGCCAAGGCCTGGGTCCGAGGGCCAAAAACATTCAGTACTTC. It specifies CASSQGLGPRAKNIQYF.

The chain's CDR3 is CASSSRQHTDTQYF. CDR3 DNA sequence: TGTGCCAGCAGCTCCAGACAGCACACAGATACGCAGTATTTT. The chain carries TRBV7-3 and TRBJ2-3; possible D gene TRBD1, 5 bases. CDR1 is SGHTA and CDR2 is FQGTGA in the germline V gene. The CDR3 spans 14 residues. Trimming removed 4 bases from V and 2 bases from J, with 10 bases in between.

The rearrangement links TRBV7-5 to TRBJ1-3; no DNA check was done on the table's D call, TRBD1. TRBV7-5 is classified as a pseudogene. This CDR3 contains 15 residues. The CDR3 nucleotides are TGTGCCAGAAGCTTTTTGAGAGACAGAAGAAACACCATATATTTT. It translates to CARSFLRDRRNTIYF.